This record looks at one T cell receptor (beta chain) sequence and its context. The CDR3 spans 13 residues. The ends were cut back, 3 bases at V and 5 bases at J, with 7 bases in the middle. Looked up from germline, CDR1 is MNHNY and CDR2 is SVGAGI (reference sequence). The data were obtained in a study of blood T cell repertoires in COVID-19. Overall study: COVID-19 samples, acute and convalescent, were from the United States, Italy and Spain. T cells, B-cell-depleted T cells, or PBMCs supplied cDNA or gDNA.

Original methodology: Nucleated cell number was recorded as an estimate derived from reference gene primer amplification. The assay was immunoSEQ multiplex PCR, and TCRdb's table has in-frame clones only and misses some. V and J calls plus clone size are reproduced from that table; the DNA served to infer D and trimming. This sample yields about 120,000 clones, of which 85% are seen a single time; approximately 10% belongs to the top ten. This TCR was recovered from a man older than 75 with acute or convalescent COVID-19. This chain uses TRBV6-6 with TRBJ1-4; D is uncertain. Sequencing was carried out using peripheral blood. The CDR3 region has the DNA TGTGCCAGCAGTTATGCGGAAAATGAAAAACTGTTTTTT. Its translation: CASSYAENEKLFF.